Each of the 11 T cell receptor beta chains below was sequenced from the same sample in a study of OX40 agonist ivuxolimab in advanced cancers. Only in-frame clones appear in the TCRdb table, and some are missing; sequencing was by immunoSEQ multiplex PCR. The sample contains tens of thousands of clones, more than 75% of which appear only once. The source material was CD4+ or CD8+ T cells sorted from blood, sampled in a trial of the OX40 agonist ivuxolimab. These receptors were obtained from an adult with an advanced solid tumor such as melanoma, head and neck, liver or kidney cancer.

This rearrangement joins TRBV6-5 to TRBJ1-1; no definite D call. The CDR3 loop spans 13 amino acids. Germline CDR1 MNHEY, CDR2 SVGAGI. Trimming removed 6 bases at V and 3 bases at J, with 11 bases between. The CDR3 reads CASRPDTYTEAFF. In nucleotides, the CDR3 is TGTGCCAGCAGACCTGACACCTACACTGAAGCTTTCTTT.

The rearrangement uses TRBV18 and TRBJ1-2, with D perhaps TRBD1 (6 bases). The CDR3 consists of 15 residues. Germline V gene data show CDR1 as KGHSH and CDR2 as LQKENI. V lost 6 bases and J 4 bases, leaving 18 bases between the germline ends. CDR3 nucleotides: TGTGCCAGCTCGGCGGGGTCAGGGGCGATCTATGGCTACACCTTC. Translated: CASSAGSGAIYGYTF.

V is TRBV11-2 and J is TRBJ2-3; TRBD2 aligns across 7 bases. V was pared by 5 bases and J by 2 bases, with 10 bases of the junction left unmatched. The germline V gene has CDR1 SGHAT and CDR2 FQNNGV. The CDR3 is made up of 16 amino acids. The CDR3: CASSPRLALNTDTQYF. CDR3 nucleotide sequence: TGTGCCAGCAGCCCGAGACTAGCACTAAACACAGATACGCAGTATTTT.

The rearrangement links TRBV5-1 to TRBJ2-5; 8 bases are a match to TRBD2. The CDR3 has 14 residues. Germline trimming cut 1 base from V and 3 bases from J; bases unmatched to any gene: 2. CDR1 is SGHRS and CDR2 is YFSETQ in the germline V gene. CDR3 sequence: CASSLNGGEETQYF. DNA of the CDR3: TGCGCCAGCAGCTTGAACGGGGGGGAAGAGACCCAGTACTTC.

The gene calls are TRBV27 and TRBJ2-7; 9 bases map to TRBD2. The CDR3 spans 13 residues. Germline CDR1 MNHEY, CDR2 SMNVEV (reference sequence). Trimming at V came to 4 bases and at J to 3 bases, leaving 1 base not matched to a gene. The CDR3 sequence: CASSSREGYEQYF. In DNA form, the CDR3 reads TGTGCCAGCAGTTCGCGGGAGGGCTACGAGCAGTACTTC.

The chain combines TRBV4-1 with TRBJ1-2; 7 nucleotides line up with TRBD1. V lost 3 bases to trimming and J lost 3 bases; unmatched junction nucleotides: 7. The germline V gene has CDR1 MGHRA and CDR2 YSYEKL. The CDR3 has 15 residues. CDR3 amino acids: CASSHPGTVHYGYTF. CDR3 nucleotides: TGCGCCAGCAGCCACCCCGGGACAGTTCACTATGGCTACACCTTC.

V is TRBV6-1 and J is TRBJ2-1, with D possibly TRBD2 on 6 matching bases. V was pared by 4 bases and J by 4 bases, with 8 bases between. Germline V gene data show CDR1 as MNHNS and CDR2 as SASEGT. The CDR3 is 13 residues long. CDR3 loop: CASSGGTYNEQFF. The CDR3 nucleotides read TGTGCCAGCAGTGGGGGGACTTACAATGAGCAGTTCTTC.

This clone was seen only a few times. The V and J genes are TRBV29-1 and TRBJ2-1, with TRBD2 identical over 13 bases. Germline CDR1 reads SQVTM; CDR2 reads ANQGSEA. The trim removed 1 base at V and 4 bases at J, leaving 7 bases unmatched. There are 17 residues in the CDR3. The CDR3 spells CSVEGTSGRDGYNEQFF. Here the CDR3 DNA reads TGCAGCGTTGAAGGGACTAGCGGGAGAGATGGTTACAATGAGCAGTTCTTC.

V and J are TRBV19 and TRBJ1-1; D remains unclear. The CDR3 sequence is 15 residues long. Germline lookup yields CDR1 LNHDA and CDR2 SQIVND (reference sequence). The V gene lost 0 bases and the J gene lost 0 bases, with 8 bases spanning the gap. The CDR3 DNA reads TGTGCCAGTAGTATAGACACGGGGTTGAACACTGAAGCTTTCTTT. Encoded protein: CASSIDTGLNTEAFF.

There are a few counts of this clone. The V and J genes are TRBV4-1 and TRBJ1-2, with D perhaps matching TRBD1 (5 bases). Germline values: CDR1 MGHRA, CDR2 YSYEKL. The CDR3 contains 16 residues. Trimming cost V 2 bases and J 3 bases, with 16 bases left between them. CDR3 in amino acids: CASSQTGTAEDYGYTF. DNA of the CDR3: TGCGCCAGCAGCCAAACAGGTACGGCGGAAGACTATGGCTACACCTTC.

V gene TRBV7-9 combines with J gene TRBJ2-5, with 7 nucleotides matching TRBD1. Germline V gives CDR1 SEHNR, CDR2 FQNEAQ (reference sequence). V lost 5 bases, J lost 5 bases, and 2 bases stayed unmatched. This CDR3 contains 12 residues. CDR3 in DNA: TGTGCCAGCAGCCAACAGGGGGAGACCCAGTACTTC. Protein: CASSQQGETQYF.